Shown below are 18 T cell receptor beta chains from a single sample sequenced in a study of cytomegalovirus exposure and HLA in healthy donors. Profiling relied on immunoSEQ multiplex PCR, and the TCRdb table lists in-frame clones only, not all of them. This sample has some 54,000 clones, with 90% found just once. The sequencing sample was made of PBMCs. Receptors were obtained from a man between 18 and 35 years old in good health and CMV-seronegative.

This chain connects TRBV9 to TRBJ2-1, with 7 bases fitting TRBD1. Germline CDR1 SGDLS, CDR2 YYNGEE. J gave up 3 bases and V 4 bases, and 4 bases lay outside the gene matches. The CDR3 length is 14 residues. CDR3 protein: CASSRTGDYNEQFF. CDR3 DNA: TGTGCCAGCAGCAGGACAGGAGACTACAATGAGCAGTTCTTC.

This clone was recorded once. The V and J genes are TRBV19 and TRBJ2-3; TRBD1 aligns across 9 bases. Germline values: CDR1 LNHDA, CDR2 SQIVND (reference sequence). There are 16 residues in the CDR3. V shed 6 bases, J shed 3 bases, and the junction held 10 bases outside the gene matches. The DNA of the CDR3 is TGTGCCAGTAGCCCCCACCCCGGACAGGGGACAGATACGCAGTATTTT. Protein sequence: CASSPHPGQGTDTQYF.

About this clone: The conserved phenylalanine or tryptophan normally closing the CDR3 is absent here, so this likely arose from a read error. It is unclear where the CDR3 begins or ends on the DNA, so no DNA is shown, and the CDR3 is as TCRdb lists it. The rearrangement links TRBV20-1 to TRBJ2-3; the DNA was not compared with TRBD2, the D call given in the table. Germline CDR1 is DFQATT and CDR2 is SNEGSKA (reference sequence). From its first to its last residue, the CDR3 has 8 amino acids. This CDR3 is CSARLGLL.

This sequence joins TRBV9 and TRBJ1-3; D possibly corresponds to TRBD1 (5 bases). This CDR3 spans 17 amino acids. From germline, CDR1 is SGDLS and CDR2 YYNGEE. V lost 4 bases and J lost 0, with 17 bases in between. In nucleotides, the CDR3 is TGTGCCAGCAGCTTGGGCGGGGGGACCTACTCTGGAAACACCATATATTTT. It encodes CASSLGGGTYSGNTIYF.

This rearrangement joins TRBV14 to TRBJ1-1; 8 nucleotides line up with TRBD1. This CDR3 is built from 15 residues. The J segment lost 1 base and the V segment lost 3 bases, leaving 4 bases of the junction unmatched. The germline V gene encodes CDR1 SGHDN and CDR2 FVKESK. The CDR3 DNA follows: TGTGCCAGCAGCCATCTGACAGGGGCGAACACTGAAGCTTTCTTT. Its protein is CASSHLTGANTEAFF.

This sequence joins TRBV28 and TRBJ2-3, with D perhaps matching TRBD2 (5 bases). The CDR3 covers 15 residues. Per the germline V gene, CDR1 is MDHEN and CDR2 is SYDVKM. Between the trimmed V and J ends, which lost 4 bases and 3 bases, there was a span of 14 bases. Here the CDR3 DNA reads TGTGCCAGCAGTTGGACGCGGGTGACGACAGATACGCAGTATTTT. As protein: CASSWTRVTTDTQYF.

This rearrangement joins TRBV10-3 to TRBJ2-1, with TRBD2 matching 8 bases. The CDR3 contains 14 residues. V shed 6 bases and J 4 bases; nucleotides not matched to a gene: 5. Germline V CDR1 and CDR2: ENHRY, SYGVKD. CDR3 DNA: TGTGCCATCAGCGGGAGGGCCGCTTACAATGAGCAGTTCTTC. Translation gives CAISGRAAYNEQFF.

The rearrangement uses TRBV4-1 and TRBJ2-3; 8 nucleotides line up with TRBD1. CDR3 length: 17 amino acids. Germline trimming cut 0 bases from V and 6 bases from J; bases unmatched to any gene: 11. Germline V gives CDR1 MGHRA, CDR2 YSYEKL. CDR3 coding DNA: TGCGCCAGCAGCCAAGATGGGCGACAGGGGAACGTGGATACGCAGTATTTT. It is translated as CASSQDGRQGNVDTQYF.

This clone was detected once. V usage is TRBV30 and J usage is TRBJ1-5, with a tentative D call TRBD1 (6 bases). The V and J ends lost 4 bases and 6 bases respectively, with 19 bases between them. The CDR3 covers 15 residues. The germline V gene encodes CDR1 GTSNPN and CDR2 SVGIG (reference sequence). The chain's CDR3 is CAWTQWGGPSQPQHF. CDR3 coding DNA: TGTGCCTGGACCCAATGGGGGGGCCCTAGTCAGCCCCAGCATTTT.

This clone has a single count. The chain joins TRBV15 to TRBJ1-4, with 7 bases identical to TRBD1. V dropped 5 bases and J dropped 1; count of bases not matched to a gene: 4. CDR3 length: 15 amino acids. CDR1 and CDR2 (germline): LNHNV, YYDKDF (reference sequence). The CDR3 reads CATSGYRGTNEKLFF. The CDR3 bases are TGTGCCACCAGCGGTTACAGGGGAACTAATGAAAAACTGTTTTTT.

The CDR3 sequence: CASSLLLVSNEQFF. The CDR3 DNA reads as TGTGCCAGCAGCTTACTACTAGTTAGTAATGAGCAGTTCTTC. The chain joins TRBV11-2 to TRBJ2-1; D is perhaps TRBD2 (5 bases). CDR1 is SGHAT and CDR2 is FQNNGV in the germline V gene. Trimming cost V 2 bases and J 7 bases, with 12 bases left between them. The length of the CDR3 is 14 residues.

The rearrangement uses TRBV28 and TRBJ1-5, with D unresolved. CDR1 is MDHEN and CDR2 is SYDVKM in the germline V gene. The CDR3 covers 15 residues. Trimming left V 3 bases short and J 0 bases short, with 9 bases between. CDR3: CASSLYGVSNQPQHF. The CDR3 nucleotides are TGTGCCAGCAGTTTGTACGGGGTTAGCAATCAGCCCCAGCATTTT.

The genes are TRBV2 and TRBJ1-1; 10 bases map to TRBD1. Per the germline V gene, CDR1 is SNHLY and CDR2 is FYNNEI. V shed 8 bases and J 0 bases; nucleotides not matched to a gene: 9. The CDR3 spans 16 residues. CDR3 bases: TGTGCCAGCCTGGTTGGACAGGGGGATATGAACACTGAAGCTTTCTTT. Protein sequence: CASLVGQGDMNTEAFF.

The CDR3 loop is CASSRQGGNGYTF. The CDR3 nucleotides read TGTGCCAGCAGCCGACAGGGAGGCAATGGCTACACCTTC. The J gene is TRBJ1-2, the V gene TRBV28, with 7 bases aligning to TRBD1. V was pared by 6 bases and J by 6 bases, with 7 bases of the junction left unmatched. Germline values: CDR1 MDHEN, CDR2 SYDVKM. CDR3 size: 13 residues.

This clone occurred a few times. The chain employs TRBV15 and TRBJ2-4, with no clear D. Between the trimmed V and J ends, which lost 0 bases and 9 bases, there was a span of 3 bases. CDR1 and CDR2 (germline): LNHNV, YYDKDF (reference sequence). This CDR3 has 11 amino acids. CDR3 residues: CATSRDSIQYF. In DNA, the CDR3 is TGTGCCACCAGCAGAGATAGCATTCAGTACTTC.

J is TRBJ1-1 and V is TRBV19; a possible D gene is TRBD1 (6 bases). The V gene lost 7 bases and the J gene lost 3 bases, with 21 bases spanning the gap. The CDR3 is 16 residues long. Germline CDR1 is LNHDA and CDR2 is SQIVND (reference sequence). CDR3 in amino acids: CASTLLPRGEDTEAFF. In nucleotides, the CDR3 is TGTGCCAGTACCCTCCTACCCAGGGGAGAGGACACTGAAGCTTTCTTT.

V and J are TRBV5-6 and TRBJ2-5; TRBD1 might be the D (6 bases). This CDR3 has 17 amino acids. CDR1 is SGHDT, CDR2 YYEEEE, per germline. V lost 2 bases, J lost 5 bases, and 22 bases lay in between. In nucleotides, the CDR3 is TGTGCCAGCAGCTTTGCCACCGGGACATCCAGGGTGGAGACCCAGTACTTC. Residues: CASSFATGTSRVETQYF. Using reference TRBV5-6 and TRBJ2-5 for the parts outside the CDR3, the full variable domain is DAGVTQSPTHLIKTRGQQVTLRCSPKSGHDTVSWYQQALGQGPQFIFQYYEEEERQRGNFPDRFSGHQFPNYSSELNVNALLLGDSALYLCASSFATGTSRVETQYFGPGTRLLVL.

The rearrangement joins TRBV19 to TRBJ2-7, with D possibly matching TRBD2 (5 bases). This CDR3 contains 15 residues. V lost 5 bases to trimming and J lost 3 bases, with 17 bases between them. Germline CDR1 reads LNHDA; CDR2 reads SQIVND (reference sequence). The CDR3 DNA is TGTGCCAGTAGTTCGGAGGACTCCAGCGGCTACGAGCAGTACTTC. Amino acid sequence: CASSSEDSSGYEQYF.